Below, 24 T cell receptor beta chains from the same sample are listed, as sequenced in a study of T cell clonality in common variable immunodeficiency. The table came from immunoSEQ multiplex PCR; TCRdb's copy has only in-frame clones and leaves some out. Altogether about 39,000 clones were found in the sample, and no singletons occur. Sequencing used peripheral blood mononuclear cells. The receptors originated from a person aged 18 to 70 in good health.

In this sample, this clone turned up many times. The read gets to within 3 residues of the CDR3 end, and the germline J gene fills in the rest. The chain employs TRBV6-1 and TRBJ2-7, with D unclear. Trimming took 0 bases from V and 5 from J, leaving 11 bases between them. Germline V gives CDR1 MNHNS, CDR2 SASEGT. The CDR3 runs 14 residues. The DNA read from the CDR3 is TGTGCCAGCAGTGAAGCGGAAGAAGGGCACGAG. Its protein product is CASSEAEEGHE. The CDR3, in full, reads CASSEAEEGHEQYF.

Ten or more counts support this clone. The read gets to within 3 residues of the CDR3 end, and the germline J gene fills in the rest. V and J are TRBV16 and TRBJ2-3; 7 positions match TRBD1. The CDR3 covers 15 residues. Germline lookup yields CDR1 KGHSY and CDR2 FQNENV. The ends lost 7 bases at V and 6 bases at J; junction bases unmatched: 13. CDR3 bases read: TGTGCCAGCAAAAGACAGGGTCGGAGTGGGGATACG. Its translation is CASKRQGRSGDT. The entire CDR3 sequence reads CASKRQGRSGDTQYF.

This clone was picked up many times. The read terminates 3 residues before the CDR3 end, so the remaining end is supplied by the germline J gene. The chain uses TRBV11-2 and TRBJ2-3; D possibly corresponds to TRBD2 (7 bases). This CDR3 comprises 15 residues. Between the trimmed V and J ends, which lost 6 bases and 4 bases, there was a span of 17 bases. The germline gives CDR1 SGHAT, CDR2 FQNNGV. The CDR3 DNA, read in part, is TGTGCCAGCAGGCGATGGGGGGGGCGCGCAGATACG. Translation gives CASRRWGGRADT. The entire CDR3 reads CASRRWGGRADTQYF.

This clone has a count of ten or more. Incomplete CDR3 DNA: TGTGCCAGCAGCTTTACCGGGGGCTACGAG. This gives the protein CASSFTGGYE. The complete CDR3 protein is CASSFTGGYEQYF. The rearrangement joins TRBV7-8 to TRBJ2-7, with D perhaps TRBD2 (6 bases). Read coverage stops 3 residues before the CDR3 terminus; the germline J gene supplies the remainder. V shed 3 bases and J shed 3 bases, with 9 bases lying between them. Germline CDR1 reads SGHVS; CDR2 reads FQNEAQ. CDR3 length equals 13 residues.

This clone was detected many times. The read terminates 3 residues ahead of where the CDR3 ends, so the germline J gene completes it. V usage is TRBV2 and J usage is TRBJ1-4; 11 nucleotides align to TRBD1. V shed 6 bases and J 7 bases; nucleotides not matched to a gene: 4. This CDR3 spans 14 amino acids. The germline gives CDR1 SNHLY, CDR2 FYNNEI. The sequenced part of the CDR3 DNA is TGTGCCAGCAGGGGACAGGGGGTTCGTGAAAAA. It specifies CASRGQGVREK. The full CDR3 protein is CASRGQGVREKLFF.

This clone was seen at least ten times. The CDR3 end lies 3 residues beyond the end of the read and is filled in from the germline J gene. V usage is TRBV5-1 and J usage is TRBJ2-2; the match to TRBD2 covers 11 bases. Germline CDR1 is SGHRS and CDR2 is YFSETQ. J gave up 6 bases and V 4 bases, and 2 bases lay outside the gene matches. There are 14 residues in the CDR3. The DNA read from the CDR3 is TGCGCCAGCAGCCTGGGACTAGCGGCCGGGGAG. As protein: CASSLGLAAGE. The whole CDR3 protein reads CASSLGLAAGELFF.

This clone was recorded at least ten times. The observed sequence ends 3 residues before the CDR3 terminus, with the missing tail filled in from the germline J gene. The chain couples TRBV19 to TRBJ2-1, with 9 bases lining up with TRBD1. The trim removed 5 bases at V and 9 bases at J, leaving 2 bases unmatched. Looked up from germline, CDR1 is LNHDA and CDR2 is SQIVND (reference sequence). CDR3 size: 12 residues. The sequenced CDR3 bases are TGTGCCAGTAGTTACAGGGGGCGTGAG. Protein sequence: CASSYRGRE. The whole CDR3 reads CASSYRGREQFF.

This clone appeared many times. The CDR3 is cut off 3 residues early in the read; its end comes from the germline J gene. This sequence joins TRBV6-1 and TRBJ1-4, with D tentatively TRBD1 (6 bases). The CDR3 runs 16 residues. The V and J ends lost 0 bases and 0 bases respectively, with 8 bases between them. Per germline, CDR1 MNHNS and CDR2 SASEGT. The chain's CDR3 is CASSEAGATTNEKLFF. Partial CDR3 DNA: TGTGCCAGCAGTGAAGCGGGGGCTACAACTAATGAAAAA.

This clone was seen many times. The read comes to an end 3 residues before the CDR3 does, leaving the germline J gene to fill in the end. This chain links TRBV5-1 with TRBJ2-3; tentative D call: TRBD2 (6 bases). The CDR3 spans 16 residues. Trimming removed 2 bases from V and 7 bases from J, with 20 bases in between. CDR1 and CDR2 (germline): SGHRS, YFSETQ. The CDR3 here is CASSLDQGGETNTQYF. The covered CDR3 bases are TGCGCCAGCAGCTTAGACCAAGGAGGGGAAACTAATACG.

This clone was counted between two and nine times. With only one base between it and a far larger clone, this is likely a read error. The read ends 3 residues shy of where the CDR3 ends; the end is completed using the germline J gene. The gene calls are TRBV19 and TRBJ1-5; 8 bases are shared with TRBD1. V lost 5 bases to trimming and J lost 8 bases; unmatched junction nucleotides: 5. From germline, CDR1 is LNHDA and CDR2 SQIVND (reference sequence). The CDR3 length is 13 residues. This CDR3 is CASSSRGREPQHF. The sequenced part of the CDR3 DNA is TGTGCCAGTAGTTCCAGGGGGCGGGAGCCC.

This clone was observed many times. The read finishes 3 residues shy of the CDR3 end, and the germline J gene is used to complete it. The chain couples TRBV14 to TRBJ2-3; 12 bases are shared with TRBD2. Germline CDR1 reads SGHDN; CDR2 reads FVKESK. The CDR3 extends over 17 amino acids. The V segment lost 1 base and the J segment 8 bases; nucleotides outside the gene matches: 10. This chain's CDR3 is CASSQGPSGRAGGTQYF. The CDR3 DNA, read in part, is TGTGCCAGCAGCCAAGGCCCTAGCGGGAGGGCTGGCGGTACG. Looking up the rest from reference TRBV14 and TRBJ2-3 gives the full variable domain: EAGVTQFPSHSVIEKGQTVTLRCDPISGHDNLYWYRRVMGKEIKFLLHFVKESKQDESGMPNNRFLAERTGGTYSTLKVQPAELEDSGVYFCASSQGPSGRAGGTQYFGPGTRLTVL.

This clone was found many times. Sequencing ends 3 residues short of the CDR3 end; the germline J gene provides the rest. The V gene is TRBV5-1, the J gene TRBJ2-4, with 9 bases fitting TRBD2. CDR3 length: 14 residues. Germline V gene sequence: CDR1 SGHRS, CDR2 YFSETQ. CDR3 amino acids: CASSRSGGQETQYF. The CDR3 bases that were read are TGCGCCAGCAGCCGTAGCGGGGGCCAAGAGACT.

Many counts were recorded for this clone. The CDR3 is cut off 3 residues early in the read; its end comes from the germline J gene. The V gene is TRBV20-1, the J gene TRBJ2-3, with TRBD2 matching 8 bases. Germline V gene data show CDR1 as DFQATT and CDR2 as SNEGSKA (reference sequence). The CDR3 is 13 residues long. The sequenced part of the CDR3 DNA is TGCAGTGCTAGCCGGGGGGGGAAAGAGACG. Amino acid sequence: CSASRGGKET. The whole CDR3 sequence is CSASRGGKETQYF.

The sample holds many counts of this clone. The read stops 3 residues short of the end of the CDR3; the missing end is completed from the germline J gene. V is TRBV29-1 and J is TRBJ2-1; 10 bases agree with TRBD2. With 4 bases clipped from V and 8 bases from J, the junction kept 8 bases outside the gene matches. The CDR3 runs 14 residues. Germline assignment: CDR1 SQVTM and CDR2 ANQGSEA. CDR3 loop: CSVALAGVRYEQFF. The CDR3 bases that were read are TGCAGCGTTGCCCTAGCGGGGGTTAGGTATGAG.

This clone was observed a handful of times. The read halts 3 residues ahead of the CDR3 end, with the missing end drawn from the germline J gene. The V gene is TRBV11-3, the J gene TRBJ2-3, with 9 bases aligning to TRBD2. The J segment lost 2 bases and the V segment lost 5 bases, leaving 2 bases of the junction unmatched. This CDR3 spans 14 amino acids. CDR1 is SGHNT and CDR2 is YENEEA in the germline V gene. The covered CDR3 bases are TGTGCCAGCAGCGCTAGCGGGATCACAGATACG. Translating gives CASSASGITDT. The full CDR3 sequence reads CASSASGITDTQYF.

This clone was recorded many times. The read falls 3 residues short of the CDR3 end, and the missing part is taken from the germline J gene. This chain joins TRBV7-9 and TRBJ1-6; no clear D. Germline CDR1 reads SEHNR; CDR2 reads FQNEAQ (reference sequence). This CDR3 contains 13 residues. V was clipped by 2 bases and J by 8 bases, with 7 bases between them. The CDR3 spells CASSLTADSPLHF. The CDR3 bases that were read are TGTGCCAGCAGCTTAACGGCGGATTCACCC.

This clone was recorded at least ten times. The CDR3 extends 3 residues past the end of the read, so its final part is completed from the germline J gene. The genes are TRBV7-8 and TRBJ1-6; D may be TRBD1 (6 bases). Germline V gives CDR1 SGHVS, CDR2 FQNEAQ. V was cut by 1 base and J by 7 bases, with 11 bases left in between. This CDR3 is built from 15 residues. Incomplete CDR3 DNA: TGTGCCAGCAGCTTAGATTCAGGGGCCAATTCACCC. Amino acids: CASSLDSGANSP. The whole CDR3 reads CASSLDSGANSPLHF.

This clone was observed many times. Sequencing ends 3 residues short of the CDR3 end; the germline J gene provides the rest. V gene TRBV28 combines with J gene TRBJ2-1, with a possible D match to TRBD2 (7 bases). CDR1 MDHEN and CDR2 SYDVKM come from the germline V gene. The ends were cut back, 3 bases at V and 3 bases at J, with 12 bases in the middle. The CDR3 has 15 amino acids. The CDR3 here is CASSFSGGFYNEQFF. CDR3 DNA, as far as it was read: TGTGCCAGCAGTTTTTCGGGGGGCTTCTACAATGAG. The complete variable domain, with remaining parts taken from reference TRBV28 and TRBJ2-1, reads DVKVTQSSRYLVKRTGEKVFLECVQDMDHENMFWYRQDPGLGLRLIYFSYDVKMKEKGDIPEGYSVSREKKERFSLILESASTNQTSMYLCASSFSGGFYNEQFFGPGTRLTVL.

This clone was seen ten or more times. Read data end 3 residues before the CDR3 end; the end is taken from the germline J gene. The J gene is TRBJ2-7, the V gene TRBV19, with 8 bases lining up with TRBD2. Germline loops: CDR1 LNHDA, CDR2 SQIVND (reference sequence). After removal of 2 bases from V and 3 bases from J, the junction contained 6 bases not matched to a gene. The CDR3 is 15 amino acids. Here the CDR3 reads CASSILSGRNYEQYF. The sequenced part of the CDR3 DNA is TGTGCCAGTAGTATATTAAGCGGGAGAAACTACGAG.

This clone came up many times. The read ends 3 residues shy of where the CDR3 ends; the end is completed using the germline J gene. The J gene is TRBJ2-2, the V gene TRBV2; a possible D gene is TRBD1 (5 bases). Germline loops: CDR1 SNHLY, CDR2 FYNNEI. Trimming stripped 2 bases from V and 5 bases from J, with 6 bases between. The CDR3 is made up of 13 amino acids. The CDR3 sequence is CASSEQGTGELFF. The CDR3 DNA, read in part, is TGTGCCAGCAGTGAACAGGGAACCGGGGAG.

This clone came up a few times. The read finishes 3 residues shy of the CDR3 end, and the germline J gene is used to complete it. This rearrangement joins TRBV7-2 to TRBJ1-5, with unresolved D. Germline CDR1 SGHTA, CDR2 FQGNSA. CDR3 length: 13 amino acids. The DNA read from the CDR3 is TGTGCCAGCAGCTTAGATCGCACAGATCCC. Its protein product is CASSLDRTDP. The entire CDR3 sequence reads CASSLDRTDPQHF.

This clone came up many times. The missing CDR3 end, 3 residues past where the read stops, is filled in from the germline J gene. The chain combines TRBV5-5 with TRBJ2-7; TRBD2 agrees at 11 bases. V shed 4 bases and J 3 bases; nucleotides not matched to a gene: 3. CDR3 length equals 14 residues. The germline CDR1 and CDR2 sequences are SGHKS and YYEKEE (reference sequence). The CDR3 spells CASSLTSGSYEQYF. The DNA read from the CDR3 is TGTGCCAGCAGCCTCACTAGCGGGAGCTACGAG.

This clone showed up many times. CDR3 bases read: TGTGCCAGCTTGCTCCGGGTAAGGTTATATGAG. It encodes CASLLRVRLYE. The CDR3 in full is CASLLRVRLYEQFF. The chain is built from TRBV3-1 (or the pseudogene TRBV3-2) and TRBJ2-1, with D unresolved. The CDR3 goes on 3 residues after the read ends, and that part is filled in from the germline J gene. CDR1 is LGHDT and CDR2 is YNNKEL in the germline V gene (reference sequence). Trimming removed 8 bases at V and 8 bases at J, with 19 bases between. The CDR3 has 14 amino acids.

Points on this clone: The read ends 3 residues early relative to the CDR3; the germline J gene fills the gap. The rearrangement joins TRBV2 to TRBJ1-4; tentative D call: TRBD1 (5 bases). Germline-derived CDR1 and CDR2 are SNHLY and FYNNEI. The CDR3 loop spans 15 amino acids. The CDR3: CASSEALQGNSPLFF. The DNA read from the CDR3 is TGTGCCAGCAGTGAAGCGCTCCAGGGTAATTCACCA.